Included here is one T cell receptor beta chain sequence, with context. What it binds is unknown. The data belong to a study of graft-versus-host responses after intestinal transplantation. Trimming took 10 bases from V and 4 from J, leaving 16 bases between them. Germline CDR1 reads MNHNS; CDR2 reads SASEGT. CDR3 size: 13 residues. The table came from immunoSEQ multiplex PCR; TCRdb's copy has only in-frame clones and leaves some out. Found here are tens of thousands of clones, approximately 88% of them singletons; the top ten hold 2.5%. The sample consisted of unstimulated CD8+ T cells sorted from spleen or lymph node cells, taken before intestinal transplant. The gene calls are TRBV6-1 and TRBJ1-2; no clear D. The origin of this receptor is a human donor who received an intestinal transplant. The CDR3, as DNA: TGTGCCATCCGTGGGAGGACCCGCTATGGCTACACCTTC. It specifies CAIRGRTRYGYTF.